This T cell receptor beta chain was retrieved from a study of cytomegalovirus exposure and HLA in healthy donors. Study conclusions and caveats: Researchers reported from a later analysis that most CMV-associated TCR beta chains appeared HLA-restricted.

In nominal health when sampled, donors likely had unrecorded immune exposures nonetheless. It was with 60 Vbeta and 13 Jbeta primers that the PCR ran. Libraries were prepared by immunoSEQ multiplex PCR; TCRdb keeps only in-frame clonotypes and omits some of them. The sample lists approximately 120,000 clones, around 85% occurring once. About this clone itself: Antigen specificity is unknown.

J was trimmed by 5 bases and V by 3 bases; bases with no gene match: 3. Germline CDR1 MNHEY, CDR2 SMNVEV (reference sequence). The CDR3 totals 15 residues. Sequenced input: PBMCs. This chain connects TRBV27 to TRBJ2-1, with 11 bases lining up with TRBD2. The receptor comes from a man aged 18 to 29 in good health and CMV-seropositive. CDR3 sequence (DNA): TGTGCCAGCAGTTTTAGCGGGAGGGGTAACAATGAGCAGTTCTTC. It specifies CASSFSGRGNNEQFF.